This TCR beta chain was profiled in a study of OX40 agonist ivuxolimab in advanced cancers. Whole-study context: Ivuxolimab is a fully human IgG2 antibody that activates OX40 (CD134).

The CDR3 length is 14 residues. Germline CDR1 reads MNHNY; CDR2 reads SVGAGI (reference sequence). V shed 8 bases and J shed 11 bases, with 24 bases lying between them. TCRdb's table, derived via immunoSEQ multiplex PCR, lists solely in-frame clones and lacks some. The sample lists 65,000 to 100,000 clones, less than 95% occurring once. The TCR originated in an adult with an advanced solid tumor such as melanoma, head and neck, liver or kidney cancer. The starting material was CD4+ or CD8+ T cells sorted from blood, obtained in a trial of the OX40 agonist ivuxolimab. The V gene is TRBV6-6, the J gene TRBJ1-2; tentative D call: TRBD1 (5 bases). As DNA, the CDR3 is TGTGCCAGCCGTCCCTTCCATGGGGCCCGTTATTACACCTTC. It codes for CASRPFHGARYYTF.